Below are 25 T cell receptor beta chains sequenced from a single sample in a study of T cells in Graves' hyperthyroidism and ophthalmopathy. What was amplified from RNA transcripts were TCR beta CDR3 regions. Using the HTBI primer set, a first-round RT-PCR was run on the TCR CDR3. One entry per CDR3 protein results from TCRdb running MiXCR on the multiplex PCR reads. Of 480,000 or so distinct CDR3 sequences in the sample, approximately 15% were seen once. Sequencing was carried out using blood. The receptor set was obtained from a woman between 18 and 30 years old with Graves' hyperthyroidism.

The chain uses TRBV7-9 and TRBJ2-1; maybe TRBD2 (7 bases). CDR3 size: 18 residues. V lost 1 base, J lost 6 bases, and 22 bases lay in between. Germline V gene sequence: CDR1 SEHNR, CDR2 FQNEAQ (reference sequence). The CDR3 reads CASSLVVGGVGLVNEQFF. The CDR3 DNA sequence: TGTGCCAGCAGCTTAGTGGTAGGGGGGGTCGGATTGGTCAATGAGCAGTTCTTC.

The V gene is TRBV27, the J gene TRBJ2-2; TRBD2 is a possible D gene (5 bases). Germline assignment: CDR1 MNHEY and CDR2 SMNVEV (reference sequence). The V gene lost 5 bases and the J gene lost 7 bases, with 14 bases spanning the gap. The CDR3 consists of 14 residues. CDR3 sequence reads: CASSASGISGELFF. CDR3 DNA sequence: TGTGCCAGCAGTGCGTCGGGGATAAGCGGGGAGCTGTTTTTT.

This clonotype was observed at least ten times. The chain employs TRBV27 and TRBJ1-2; no clear D gene. This CDR3 comprises 13 residues. Germline V gene lookup returns CDR1 MNHEY and CDR2 SMNVEV (reference sequence). The V gene lost 6 bases and the J gene lost 4 bases, with 12 bases spanning the gap. The CDR3: CASRRAAFYGYTF. In DNA, the CDR3 is TGTGCCAGCAGAAGGGCAGCCTTCTATGGCTACACCTTC.

This clonotype was observed at least ten times. J is TRBJ1-6 and V is TRBV12-3 or TRBV12-4, with no clear D. This CDR3 is built from 12 residues. Trimming pared 3 bases from V and 10 bases from J, leaving 7 bases between. The CDR3 DNA is TGTGCCAGCAGTTTTGGGGAATCACCCCTCCACTTT. Translation: CASSFGESPLHF.

This clonotype was counted many times. This chain uses TRBV9 with TRBJ1-2; D is possibly TRBD1 (5 bases). CDR1 is SGDLS, CDR2 YYNGEE, per germline. Trimming left V 3 bases short and J 2 bases short, with 5 bases between. The CDR3 runs 12 residues. The CDR3 reads CASSGQNYGYTF. Here the CDR3 DNA reads TGTGCCAGCAGCGGACAGAACTATGGCTACACCTTC. Complete variable domain (other parts from reference TRBV9 and TRBJ1-2): DSGVTQTPKHLITATGQRVTLRCSPRSGDLSVYWYQQSLDQGLQFLIQYYNGEERAKGNILERFSAQQFPDLHSELNLSSLELGDSALYFCASSGQNYGYTFGSGTRLTVV.

V gene TRBV2 combines with J gene TRBJ2-3, with TRBD2 matching over 8 bases. The trim removed 3 bases at V and 9 bases at J, leaving 11 bases unmatched. Germline assignment: CDR1 SNHLY and CDR2 FYNNEI. The length of the CDR3 is 15 residues. Written as DNA, the CDR3 is TGTGCCAGCAGTGAGGGTAGCGGGGAGCAAGAGACGCAGTATTTT. Translation: CASSEGSGEQETQYF.

This clonotype has ten or more counts. The gene calls are TRBV20-1 and TRBJ2-1, with 11 bases that match TRBD2. The CDR3 sequence is 16 residues long. CDR1 and CDR2 (germline): DFQATT, SNEGSKA (reference sequence). V dropped 6 bases and J dropped 9; count of bases not matched to a gene: 16. CDR3 coding DNA: TGCAGTGCCGTAATCAATAGCGGGAGGGTTATCTTTGAGCAGTTCTTC. Amino acids: CSAVINSGRVIFEQFF.

Many counts were recorded for this clonotype. V is TRBV6-1 and J is TRBJ1-4; a weak D match, TRBD1 (5 bases). Trimming shortened V by 0 bases and J by 8 bases, and 13 bases separated the two germline ends. The germline CDR1 and CDR2 sequences are MNHNS and SASEGT. CDR3 length: 15 amino acids. The CDR3 DNA is TGTGCCAGCAGTGAAGCGCTTCGGAGGGGCGAAAAACTGTTTTTT. This translates into CASSEALRRGEKLFF.

The chain uses TRBV9 and TRBJ2-3, with unresolved D. V lost 7 bases, J lost 2 bases, and 17 bases lay in between. The germline CDR1 and CDR2 sequences are SGDLS and YYNGEE. The CDR3 loop spans 15 amino acids. The CDR3 nucleotides are TGTGCCAGCTACCTACGGGCGACCGTCACAGATACGCAGTATTTT. It encodes CASYLRATVTDTQYF.

This clonotype was detected ten times or more. The CDR3 sequence is CASSSGARGHTEAFF. In DNA form, the CDR3 reads TGTGCCAGCAGCTCGGGCGCGAGGGGTCACACTGAAGCTTTCTTT. V usage is TRBV6-1 and J usage is TRBJ1-1; possibly TRBD1 for D (5 bases). Germline CDR1 MNHNS, CDR2 SASEGT. V lost 6 bases to trimming and J lost 3 bases, with 17 bases between them. CDR3 length equals 15 residues.

This clonotype was found many times. The J gene is TRBJ2-2, the V gene TRBV5-1; D may be TRBD2 (5 bases). CDR1 and CDR2 (germline): SGHRS, YFSETQ. CDR3 length: 16 residues. Between the trimmed V and J ends, which lost 3 bases and 4 bases, there was a span of 16 bases. CDR3 residues: CASSSSRELGTGELFF. In nucleotides, the CDR3 is TGCGCCAGCAGCTCATCGAGGGAGTTGGGCACCGGGGAGCTGTTTTTT.

At least ten counts were recorded for this clonotype. The chain recombines TRBV6-1 with TRBJ2-7; 7 bases agree with TRBD2. This CDR3 is built from 15 residues. The V segment lost 5 bases and the J segment 2 bases; nucleotides outside the gene matches: 9. Germline loops: CDR1 MNHNS, CDR2 SASEGT. CDR3 residues: CASSSGRLATYEQYV. CDR3 sequence (DNA): TGTGCCAGCAGTTCCGGTAGACTAGCCACCTACGAGCAGTACGTC.

This clonotype was counted many times. J is TRBJ2-7 and V is TRBV29-1; possible D gene TRBD1, 5 bases. Looked up from germline, CDR1 is SQVTM and CDR2 is ANQGSEA. V was shortened by 1 base and J by 4 bases, with 11 bases between the two germline ends. This CDR3 region has 13 residues. CDR3 nucleotides: TGCAGCGTTGAAGGTCAGGGTAGATACGAGCAGTACTTC. This gives the protein CSVEGQGRYEQYF.

V usage is TRBV9 and J usage is TRBJ2-7; D is possibly TRBD1 (6 bases). Germline V CDR1 and CDR2: SGDLS, YYNGEE. V lost 0 bases and J 4 bases, leaving 8 bases between the germline ends. This CDR3 is built from 13 residues. The CDR3: CASSVADSYEQYF. CDR3 DNA sequence: TGTGCCAGCAGCGTAGCGGACAGTTACGAGCAGTACTTC. Drawing the rest from reference TRBV9 and TRBJ2-7, the complete variable domain is DSGVTQTPKHLITATGQRVTLRCSPRSGDLSVYWYQQSLDQGLQFLIQYYNGEERAKGNILERFSAQQFPDLHSELNLSSLELGDSALYFCASSVADSYEQYFGPGTRLTVT.

This clonotype occurred many times. The chain joins TRBV10-3 to TRBJ2-3, with 11 positions matching TRBD2. With V trimmed by 6 bases and J by 4 bases, 15 bases remained unmatched. Per the germline V gene, CDR1 is ENHRY and CDR2 is SYGVKD. The CDR3 is 18 amino acids. DNA of the CDR3: TGTGCCATCAGCACACCTCAACTTCTAGCGGGAGGATCAGATACGCAGTATTTT. This gives the protein CAISTPQLLAGGSDTQYF.

This clonotype has only a few counts. V and J are TRBV3-1 and TRBJ2-1; D is ambiguous. CDR3 length: 15 residues. Germline loops: CDR1 LGHDT, CDR2 YNNKEL (reference sequence). Trimming pared 0 bases from V and 5 bases from J, leaving 11 bases between. Here the CDR3 reads CASSQDLKMNNEQFF. The CDR3 DNA is TGTGCCAGCAGCCAAGATTTGAAAATGAACAATGAGCAGTTCTTC.

The CDR3 sequence: CASRKEGWGADTQYF. CDR3 nucleotide sequence: TGTGCCAGCAGAAAAGAGGGTTGGGGCGCAGATACGCAGTATTTT. The chain carries TRBV12-3 or TRBV12-4 and TRBJ2-3, with D tentatively TRBD1 or TRBD2 (5 bases each). V shed 6 bases and J shed 4 bases, with 17 bases lying between them. There are 15 residues in the CDR3.

This clonotype occurred many times. V gene TRBV6-1 combines with J gene TRBJ1-1, with unresolved D. CDR1 and CDR2 (germline): MNHNS, SASEGT. V lost 5 bases to trimming and J lost 2 bases, with 9 bases between them. The CDR3 extends over 13 amino acids. The CDR3 spells CASSSEGNTEAFF. The CDR3 DNA follows: TGTGCCAGCAGTTCGGAGGGTAACACTGAAGCTTTCTTT.

This clonotype occurred many times. The chain uses TRBV12-3 or TRBV12-4 and TRBJ2-1; no clear D. This CDR3 region has 15 residues. V was clipped by 6 bases and J by 9 bases, with 21 bases between them. The CDR3 DNA reads as TGTGCCAGCAGCAACAAGCGACTTACGAGCCTTGAGCAGTTCTTC. It is translated as CASSNKRLTSLEQFF.

The chain joins TRBV7-9 to TRBJ2-3, with D perhaps being TRBD1 or TRBD2 (6 bases each). The CDR3 is 18 amino acids. Deletions cut 2 bases from V and 4 bases from J, with 22 bases between. CDR1 and CDR2 from the germline V gene are SEHNR and FQNEAQ (reference sequence). The CDR3 region is CASSLRGPVRAGADTQYF. The CDR3 coding sequence is TGTGCCAGCAGCTTACGGGGGCCGGTGAGGGCCGGCGCAGATACGCAGTATTTT.

This clonotype was observed a handful of times. The V gene is TRBV12-5, the J gene TRBJ2-7, with D unclear. The CDR3 runs 14 residues. Germline CDR1 LGHNT, CDR2 FRNRAP. V was pared by 5 bases and J by 6 bases, with 17 bases between. CDR3 region: CASGPTSASTEQYF. The CDR3 bases are TGTGCTAGTGGTCCGACGTCGGCCAGTACCGAGCAGTACTTC.

The table lists this clonotype with many counts. The V and J genes are TRBV30 and TRBJ1-6; D gene uncertain. The CDR3 is 12 amino acids. CDR1 GTSNPN and CDR2 SVGIG come from the germline V gene (reference sequence). CDR3 in amino acids: CATGIHNSPLHF. CDR3 DNA sequence: TGTGCTACCGGGATCCATAATTCACCCCTCCACTTT.

This clonotype was seen at least ten times. V is TRBV30 and J is TRBJ2-1; D call uncertain. The V and J ends lost 8 bases and 0 bases respectively, with 11 bases between them. The length of the CDR3 is 13 residues. The germline V gene encodes CDR1 GTSNPN and CDR2 SVGIG (reference sequence). CDR3 loop: CAQSGNSYNEQFF. The CDR3 coding sequence is TGTGCCCAATCCGGTAACTCCTACAATGAGCAGTTCTTC.

This clonotype was observed many times. V gene TRBV5-1 combines with J gene TRBJ2-3; 8 bases match TRBD2. The V and J ends lost 4 bases and 0 bases, in that order; junction bases with no gene match: 4. Germline V gene data show CDR1 as SGHRS and CDR2 as YFSETQ. This CDR3 is built from 15 residues. CDR3 sequence: CASSQSSGSTDTQYF. The CDR3 coding sequence is TGCGCCAGCAGCCAGTCTAGCGGGAGCACAGATACGCAGTATTTT. Drawing the rest from reference TRBV5-1 and TRBJ2-3, the complete variable domain is KAGVTQTPRYLIKTRGQQVTLSCSPISGHRSVSWYQQTPGQGLQFLFEYFSETQRNKGNFPGRFSGRQFSNSRSEMNVSTLELGDSALYLCASSQSSGSTDTQYFGPGTRLTVL.

At least ten counts were recorded for this clonotype. V and J are TRBV30 and TRBJ2-1, with a tentative D call TRBD1 (6 bases). CDR1 and CDR2 from the germline V gene are GTSNPN and SVGIG (reference sequence). The CDR3 has 12 residues. Trimming left V 1 base short and J 9 bases short, with 10 bases between. The CDR3 DNA is TGTGCCTGGAGTGCCAGGGGACGTGAGCAGTTCTTC. Protein: CAWSARGREQFF.